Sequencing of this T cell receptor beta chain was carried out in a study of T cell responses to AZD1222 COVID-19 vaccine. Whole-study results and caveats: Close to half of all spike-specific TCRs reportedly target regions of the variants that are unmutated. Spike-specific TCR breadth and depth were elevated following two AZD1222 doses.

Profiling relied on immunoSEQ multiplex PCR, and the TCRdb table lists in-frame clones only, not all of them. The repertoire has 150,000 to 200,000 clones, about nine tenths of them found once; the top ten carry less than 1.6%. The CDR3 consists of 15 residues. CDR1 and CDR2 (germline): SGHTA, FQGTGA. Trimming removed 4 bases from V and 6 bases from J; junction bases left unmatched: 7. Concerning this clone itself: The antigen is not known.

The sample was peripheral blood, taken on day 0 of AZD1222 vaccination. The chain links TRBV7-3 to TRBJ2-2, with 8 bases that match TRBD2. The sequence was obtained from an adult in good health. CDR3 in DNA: TGTGCCAGCAGCTCAGGGACTAGGGTCGCCGGGGAGCTGTTTTTT. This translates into CASSSGTRVAGELFF.